The 27 T cell receptor beta chains reported below all come from one sample, sequenced in a study of cytotoxic CD8 clonotypes in ibrutinib-treated CLL. Measured with immunoSEQ multiplex PCR; TCRdb has only the in-frame clones, and not every one. The data contain tens of thousands of clones, more than 75% of them seen just once; the ten biggest clones take up roughly 7.7%. Sequencing was performed on PBMCs, taken at disease progression, from a patient treated with ibrutinib. These receptors were collected from a human donor with chronic lymphocytic leukemia.

This chain joins TRBV5-4 and TRBJ2-4; D may correspond to TRBD1 or TRBD2 (5 bases each). V gave up 3 bases and J gave up 0 bases, with 19 bases separating them. The CDR3 covers 18 residues. Germline V CDR1 and CDR2: SGHNT, YYREEE (reference sequence). CDR3 DNA sequence: TGTGCCAGCAGCTCGGGGACCTCCGGCCCACTAGCCAAAAACATTCAGTACTTC. Encoded protein: CASSSGTSGPLAKNIQYF.

The gene calls are TRBV25-1 and TRBJ2-5; D gene unclear. Trimming took 3 bases from V and 4 from J, leaving 9 bases between them. The CDR3 sequence is 13 residues long. Germline-derived CDR1 and CDR2 are MGHDK and SYGVNS. The CDR3 region is CASSDFSVETQYF. In DNA form, the CDR3 reads TGTGCCAGCAGTGACTTCTCAGTAGAGACCCAGTACTTC.

The rearrangement joins TRBV29-1 to TRBJ1-3; D perhaps matches TRBD1 (5 bases). CDR1 and CDR2 (germline): SQVTM, ANQGSEA. The V end lost 7 bases, the J end lost 0 bases, and 19 bases lay between the germline ends. The CDR3 is 16 residues long. CDR3: CSADSGLGGSGNTIYF. CDR3 DNA sequence: TGCAGCGCAGACTCGGGCCTCGGGGGCTCTGGAAACACCATATATTTT.

The V call is TRBV13, the J call TRBJ1-2; 8 nucleotides align to TRBD1. The CDR3 sequence is 16 residues long. Germline trimming cut 2 bases from V and 2 bases from J; bases unmatched to any gene: 7. The germline CDR1 and CDR2 sequences are PRHDT and FYEKMQ (reference sequence). The CDR3 nucleotides read TGTGCCAGCAGCTTACGGACAGGGACGGTAAACTATGGCTACACCTTC. As protein: CASSLRTGTVNYGYTF.

This clone was observed a few times. The genes are TRBV6-5 and TRBJ1-3; D unresolved. The ends were cut back, 6 bases at V and 4 bases at J, with 13 bases in the middle. The CDR3 length is 14 residues. In germline, CDR1 is MNHEY, CDR2 SVGAGI. The CDR3 reads CASRVTSYGNTIYF. The CDR3 DNA follows: TGTGCCAGCAGGGTTACATCTTACGGAAACACCATATATTTT.

The J gene is TRBJ1-3, the V gene TRBV6-5, with D perhaps TRBD1 (5 bases). Trimming cost V 6 bases and J 1 base, with 10 bases left between them. The CDR3 runs 14 residues. Germline-derived CDR1 and CDR2 are MNHEY and SVGAGI. The CDR3 sequence: CASRQGESGNTIYF. CDR3 in DNA: TGTGCCAGCAGGCAGGGAGAGTCTGGAAACACCATATATTTT.

In DNA, the CDR3 is TGCGCCAGCAGCTCCGACACCGGGGAGCTGTTTTTT. Protein sequence: CASSSDTGELFF. This chain links TRBV5-1 with TRBJ2-2; D remains ambiguous. Germline V gene sequence: CDR1 SGHRS, CDR2 YFSETQ. V shed 3 bases and J shed 3 bases, with 3 bases lying between them. CDR3 size: 12 residues.

The J gene is TRBJ2-7, the V gene TRBV6-6; D unclear. This CDR3 comprises 13 residues. In germline, CDR1 is MNHNY, CDR2 SVGAGI (reference sequence). The V and J ends lost 0 bases and 6 bases respectively, with 9 bases between them. The CDR3 reads CASSYSLAGEQYF. The CDR3 DNA is TGTGCCAGCAGTTACTCATTAGCTGGCGAGCAGTACTTC.

This sequence joins TRBV6-1 and TRBJ1-2, with 8 bases matching TRBD1. J gave up 5 bases and V 4 bases, and 12 bases lay outside the gene matches. In germline, CDR1 is MNHNS, CDR2 SASEGT. This CDR3 is built from 16 residues. CDR3 DNA sequence: TGTGCCAGCAGTGGATTGACAGGGGCCTCCACTTATGGCTACACCTTC. This codes for CASSGLTGASTYGYTF.

This chain uses TRBV6-1 with TRBJ1-1; no reliable D call. The germline V gene has CDR1 MNHNS and CDR2 SASEGT. CDR3 length: 13 residues. Trimming took 7 bases from V and 4 from J, leaving 13 bases between them. CDR3 loop: CASTLGRGTEAFF. The CDR3 region has the DNA TGTGCCAGCACCCTCGGACGGGGCACTGAAGCTTTCTTT.

The chain uses TRBV2 and TRBJ2-2; possibly TRBD1 for D (5 bases). V was cut by 5 bases and J by 5 bases, with 9 bases left in between. Germline V gene data show CDR1 as SNHLY and CDR2 as FYNNEI. The CDR3 sequence is 13 residues long. The CDR3 region is CASSQTATGELFF. In DNA form, the CDR3 reads TGTGCCAGCAGTCAGACAGCAACCGGGGAGCTGTTTTTT.

This rearrangement joins TRBV9 to TRBJ2-2; D may be TRBD1 (5 bases). V was trimmed by 2 bases and J by 7 bases, leaving 12 bases between them. The CDR3 has 14 residues. CDR1 is SGDLS and CDR2 is YYNGEE in the germline V gene. CDR3 residues: CASSVTVGVGELFF. DNA for the CDR3: TGTGCCAGCAGCGTGACAGTAGGCGTCGGGGAGCTGTTTTTT.

This clone was found once. J is TRBJ1-3 and V is TRBV19, with D possibly matching TRBD1 (5 bases). Germline V gene sequence: CDR1 LNHDA, CDR2 SQIVND (reference sequence). Trimming took 4 bases from V and 0 from J, leaving 13 bases between them. The CDR3 is made up of 16 amino acids. CDR3 DNA sequence: TGTGCCAGTAGTAGGACCGTCGGGACCTCTGGAAACACCATATATTTT. It codes for CASSRTVGTSGNTIYF.

The chain recombines TRBV12-5 with TRBJ1-1; D is ambiguous. Between the trimmed V and J ends, which lost 1 base and 3 bases, there was a span of 6 bases. The CDR3 loop spans 13 amino acids. Germline CDR1 and CDR2: LGHNT and FRNRAP. CDR3 residues: CASGLDDYTEAFF. The DNA for the CDR3 is TGTGCTAGTGGTTTGGACGATTACACTGAAGCTTTCTTT.

This clone came up once. The chain is built from TRBV10-3 and TRBJ2-2; 11 nucleotides align to TRBD2. Germline V gene lookup returns CDR1 ENHRY and CDR2 SYGVKD. Losses at the gene ends were 6 bases for V and 3 bases for J; bases not matched to a gene: 3. The CDR3 spans 15 residues. The CDR3 nucleotides read TGTGCCATCAGGACACTAGCGGGAGACACCGGGGAGCTGTTTTTT. Its translation: CAIRTLAGDTGELFF.

The gene calls are TRBV5-1 and TRBJ2-7; TRBD2 might be the D (5 bases). Germline V gives CDR1 SGHRS, CDR2 YFSETQ. V gave up 0 bases and J gave up 0 bases, with 13 bases separating them. This CDR3 is 16 amino acids long. In DNA, the CDR3 is TGCGCCAGCAGCTTGGAGAGGGCGGCTCTCTCCTACGAGCAGTACTTC. This encodes CASSLERAALSYEQYF.

The rearrangement joins TRBV5-1 to TRBJ1-6; D perhaps matches TRBD1 (5 bases). The CDR3 spans 15 residues. Per the germline V gene, CDR1 is SGHRS and CDR2 is YFSETQ. Trimming left V 0 bases short and J 6 bases short, with 10 bases between. The CDR3 bases are TGCGCCAGCAGCTTGGCCGGGACGCCTAATTCACCCCTCCACTTT. Translation gives CASSLAGTPNSPLHF.

This chain links TRBV21-1 with TRBJ1-2. TRBV21-1 is flagged as a pseudogene. This CDR3 has 16 residues. The CDR3 spells CASSKVQYGEACGYTF. The CDR3 coding sequence is TGTGCCAGCAGCAAAGTCCAGTACGGGGAGGCGTGTGGCTACACCTTC.

This clone appeared once. The chain links TRBV10-3 to TRBJ2-2; tentative D call: TRBD2 (5 bases). This CDR3 has 14 residues. The ends were cut back, 6 bases at V and 4 bases at J, with 12 bases in the middle. Per the germline V gene, CDR1 is ENHRY and CDR2 is SYGVKD. The chain's CDR3 is CAISDYEVTGELFF. The CDR3 bases are TGTGCCATCAGCGACTACGAGGTCACCGGGGAGCTGTTTTTT.

This chain connects TRBV5-1 to TRBJ2-2; D gene uncertain. V was trimmed by 1 base and J by 3 bases, leaving 10 bases between them. The CDR3 extends over 15 amino acids. The V gene's germline CDR1 is SGHRS and CDR2 YFSETQ. The CDR3 bases are TGCGCCAGCAGCTTGCAAGGGCGTCACACCGGGGAGCTGTTTTTT. Amino acid sequence: CASSLQGRHTGELFF.

The V gene is TRBV5-4, the J gene TRBJ2-7; D gene ambiguous. CDR1 is SGHNT and CDR2 is YYREEE in the germline V gene (reference sequence). The CDR3 covers 12 residues. V was shortened by 4 bases and J by 4 bases, with 9 bases between the two germline ends. This CDR3 is CASSPLVYEQYF. The CDR3 DNA follows: TGTGCCAGCAGCCCTTTGGTTTACGAGCAGTACTTC.

This clone was seen repeatedly, ten times or more. J is TRBJ2-3 and V is TRBV6-6; D gene unclear. Between the trimmed V and J ends, which lost 0 bases and 3 bases, there was a span of 10 bases. The CDR3 is 15 amino acids. Germline assignment: CDR1 MNHNY and CDR2 SVGAGI (reference sequence). CDR3 in amino acids: CASSYSGSETDTQYF. CDR3 sequence (DNA): TGTGCCAGCAGTTACTCAGGCTCGGAGACAGATACGCAGTATTTT.

DNA for the CDR3: TGTGCCAGTAGTATCTCAGCGACTAATGAAAAACTGTTTTTT. It specifies CASSISATNEKLFF. The chain combines TRBV19 with TRBJ1-4; D unresolved. This CDR3 spans 14 amino acids. Trimming removed 3 bases from V and 2 bases from J, with 7 bases in between. The germline V gene encodes CDR1 LNHDA and CDR2 SQIVND (reference sequence).

V is TRBV10-3 and J is TRBJ2-4, with 7 bases lining up with TRBD1. Germline CDR1 and CDR2: ENHRY and SYGVKD. The CDR3 consists of 15 residues. V gave up 6 bases and J gave up 0 bases; unmatched junction bases: 5. The CDR3 sequence: CAISPGQLAKNIQYF. In nucleotides, the CDR3 is TGTGCCATCAGCCCGGGACAGCTAGCCAAAAACATTCAGTACTTC.

The V and J genes are TRBV5-1 and TRBJ2-2; the D is unclear. This CDR3 has 12 residues. With 2 bases removed from V and 6 bases from J, the gap between germline ends came to 5 bases. Germline V gene data show CDR1 as SGHRS and CDR2 as YFSETQ. This CDR3 reads CASSFFPGELFF. The CDR3 region has the DNA TGCGCCAGCAGCTTCTTTCCCGGGGAGCTGTTTTTT.

The rearrangement uses TRBV30 and TRBJ2-6; D unclear. CDR1 and CDR2 (germline): GTSNPN, SVGIG (reference sequence). V lost 4 bases to trimming and J lost 1 base, with 8 bases between them. The CDR3 totals 14 residues. CDR3 protein: CAWNEFSGANVLTF. CDR3 DNA sequence: TGTGCCTGGAATGAGTTTTCTGGGGCCAACGTCCTGACTTTC.

The chain couples TRBV28 to TRBJ1-3; TRBD1 might be the D (5 bases). There are 14 residues in the CDR3. From germline, CDR1 is MDHEN and CDR2 SYDVKM. Trimming shortened V by 6 bases and J by 2 bases, and 11 bases separated the two germline ends. CDR3 loop: CASSPTGAGNTIYF. The CDR3 DNA reads as TGTGCCAGCAGCCCAACGGGGGCTGGAAACACCATATATTTT.